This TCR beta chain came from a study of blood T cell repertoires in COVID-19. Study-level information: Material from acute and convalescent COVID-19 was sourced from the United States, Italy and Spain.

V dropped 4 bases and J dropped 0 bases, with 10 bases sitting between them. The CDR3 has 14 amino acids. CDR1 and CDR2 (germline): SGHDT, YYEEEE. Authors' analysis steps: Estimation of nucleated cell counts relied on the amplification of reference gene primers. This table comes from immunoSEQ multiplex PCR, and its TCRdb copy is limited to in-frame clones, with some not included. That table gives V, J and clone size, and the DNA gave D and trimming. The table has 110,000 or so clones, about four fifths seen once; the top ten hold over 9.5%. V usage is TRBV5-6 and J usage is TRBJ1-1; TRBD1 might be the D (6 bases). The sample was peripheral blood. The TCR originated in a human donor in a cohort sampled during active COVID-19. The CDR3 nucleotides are TGTGCCAGCAGCAAAGGACAGATGAACACTGAAGCTTTCTTT. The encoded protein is CASSKGQMNTEAFF.